This T cell receptor beta chain was profiled in a study of early T cells in non-severe SARS-CoV-2 infection. Overall study: Chains stayed unpaired after sequencing of bulk RNA from unsorted whole blood.

This clonotype occurred a few times. The target antigen is unknown. Broader study findings: Anti-spike CD8 responses were favored by VDJdb matching, which missed private and CD4 specificities.

Molecules of cDNA were individually given unique molecular identifiers that were attached to them. TCRdb redid the calling of the 5' RACE reads with MiXCR, one entry per CDR3 protein. The sample lists some 91,000 distinct CDR3 sequences; 14% to 15% were seen once. The sequenced sample was whole blood. The TCR was taken from an adult who was a healthcare worker with PCR-confirmed SARS-CoV-2 infection or an uninfected control (not recorded which).

CDR3 sequence: CAISAARRQETQYF. The CDR3 nucleotides are TGTGCCATCAGTGCAGCACGGCGGCAAGAGACCCAGTACTTC. V gene TRBV10-3 combines with J gene TRBJ2-5; D not resolved. This CDR3 comprises 14 residues. V was cut by 4 bases and J by 2 bases, with 11 bases left in between. Germline CDR1 is ENHRY and CDR2 is SYGVKD.